The present T cell receptor beta chain was sequenced within a study of graft-versus-host responses after intestinal transplantation. As for the study in general: Among the recipients, transplants were multivisceral, liver-intestinal, or isolated intestinal. Whole-study findings and limits: Elevated graft-versus-host to host-versus-graft clonal ratios in allografts were recorded for patients with graft-donor T cell macrochimerism.

The germline V and J ends were trimmed by 0 bases and 13 bases, with 24 bases remaining between them. Germline CDR1 reads LGHNA; CDR2 reads YNFKEQ. There are 16 residues in the CDR3. Graft samples were processed, releasing intraepithelial and lamina propria lymphocytes. The data were produced by immunoSEQ multiplex PCR, yet TCRdb's version contains in-frame clones alone and is incomplete. The sample has 29,000 or so clones, more than 70% seen once. Points on this clone: Its antigen is not known.

The source material was ileum tissue, sampled 98 days after intestinal transplantation. The V call is TRBV4-2, the J call TRBJ1-2; D might be TRBD1 (6 bases). The sequence was obtained from a human patient who received an intestinal transplant, so some T cells may come from the graft donor. The CDR3 reads CASSQDRGYPTGRSTF. The CDR3 DNA follows: TGTGCCAGCAGCCAAGATCGAGGCTACCCGACAGGACGGAGCACCTTC.